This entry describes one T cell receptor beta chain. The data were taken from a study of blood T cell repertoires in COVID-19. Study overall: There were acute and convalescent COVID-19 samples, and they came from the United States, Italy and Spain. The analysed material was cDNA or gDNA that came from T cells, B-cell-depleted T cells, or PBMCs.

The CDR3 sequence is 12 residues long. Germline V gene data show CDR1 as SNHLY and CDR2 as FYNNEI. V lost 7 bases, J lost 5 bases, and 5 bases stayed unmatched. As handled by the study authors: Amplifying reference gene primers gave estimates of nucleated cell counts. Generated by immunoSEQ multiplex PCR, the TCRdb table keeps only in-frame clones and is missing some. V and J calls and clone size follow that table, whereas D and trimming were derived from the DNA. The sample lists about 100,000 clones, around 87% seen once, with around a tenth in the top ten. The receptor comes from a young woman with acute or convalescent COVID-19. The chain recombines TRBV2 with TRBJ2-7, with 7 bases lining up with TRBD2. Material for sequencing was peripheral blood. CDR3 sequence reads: CASNSGGHEQYF. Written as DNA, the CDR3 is TGTGCCAGCAATTCGGGGGGTCACGAGCAGTACTTC.